This T cell receptor (beta chain) stems from a study of blood T cell repertoires in COVID-19. Clones were read by immunoSEQ multiplex PCR, and TCRdb kept only the in-frame ones, dropping some. Among 130,000 or so clones listed, more than 75% were seen once. Losses at the gene ends were 0 bases for V and 7 bases for J; bases not matched to a gene: 5. The CDR3 consists of 15 residues. Germline-derived CDR1 and CDR2 are LGHDT and YNNKEL (reference sequence). This TCR was recovered from a man between 60 and 75 years old with acute or convalescent COVID-19. V gene TRBV3-1 (or the pseudogene TRBV3-2) combines with J gene TRBJ2-1; 8 bases are a match to TRBD2. Sequencing input: peripheral blood. CDR3 bases: TGTGCCAGCAGCCAAGATCGGAAGCGGGAGAATGAGCAGTTCTTC. It translates to CASSQDRKRENEQFF.